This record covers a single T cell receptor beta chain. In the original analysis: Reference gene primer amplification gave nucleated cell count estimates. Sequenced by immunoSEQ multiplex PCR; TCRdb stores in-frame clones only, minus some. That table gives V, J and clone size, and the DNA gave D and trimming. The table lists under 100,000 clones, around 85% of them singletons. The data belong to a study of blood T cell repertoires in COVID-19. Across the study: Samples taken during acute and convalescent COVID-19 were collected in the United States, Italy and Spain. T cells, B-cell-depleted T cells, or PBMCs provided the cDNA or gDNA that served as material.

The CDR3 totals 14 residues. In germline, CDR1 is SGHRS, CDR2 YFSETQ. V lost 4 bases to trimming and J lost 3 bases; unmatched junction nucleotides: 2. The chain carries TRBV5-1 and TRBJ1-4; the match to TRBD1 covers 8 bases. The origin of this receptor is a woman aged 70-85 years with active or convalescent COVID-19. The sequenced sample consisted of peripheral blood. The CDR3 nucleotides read TGCGCCAGCAGCCAGGGGGCAGCTAATGAAAAACTGTTTTTT. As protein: CASSQGAANEKLFF.